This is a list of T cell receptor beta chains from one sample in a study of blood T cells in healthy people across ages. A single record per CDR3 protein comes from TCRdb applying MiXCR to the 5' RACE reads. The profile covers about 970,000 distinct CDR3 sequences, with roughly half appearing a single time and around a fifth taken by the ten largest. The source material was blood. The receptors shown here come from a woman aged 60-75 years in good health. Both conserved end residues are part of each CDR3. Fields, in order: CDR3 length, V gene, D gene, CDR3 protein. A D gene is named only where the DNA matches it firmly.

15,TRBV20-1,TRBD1,CSARDGDRAPYEQYF
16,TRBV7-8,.,CASSTRRLSFYNEQFF
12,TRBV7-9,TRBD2,CASSPGSGSEYF
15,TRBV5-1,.,CASSLGGGTQETQYF
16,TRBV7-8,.,CASSLASGWAKNIQYF
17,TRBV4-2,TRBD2,CASSQSGASGGQETQYF
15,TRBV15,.,CATSPLGRGDQPQHF
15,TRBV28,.,CASSGARGRTDTQYF
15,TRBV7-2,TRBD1,CASTLTGTGSYEQYF
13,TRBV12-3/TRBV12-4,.,CASSLFSTGELFF
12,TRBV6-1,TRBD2,CAITTGGSEQYF
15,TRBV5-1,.,CASSSAGGVGNEQFF
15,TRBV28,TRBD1,CASRSTGVVREKLFF
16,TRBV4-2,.,CASSQDGPGRTDTQYF
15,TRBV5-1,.,CASSASGTWSHEQFF
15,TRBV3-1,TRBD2,CASSHWTSGNNEQFF
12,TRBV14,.,CASSQPSYEQFF